A single count supports the clone carrying this T cell receptor beta chain. The method was immunoSEQ multiplex PCR; TCRdb's version includes in-frame clones alone and lacks a portion of them. Of some 110,000 clones in the sample, about 88% were seen once. This specimen belongs to a study of cytomegalovirus exposure and HLA in healthy donors. CDR1 and CDR2 from the germline V gene are MGHDK and SYGVNS. The CDR3 length is 14 residues. The J segment lost 4 bases and the V segment lost 2 bases, leaving 2 bases of the junction unmatched. The chain carries TRBV25-1 and TRBJ1-3, with 7 bases lining up with TRBD1. This TCR came from a man younger than 35 in good health and CMV-seropositive. The specimen sequenced was PBMCs. The chain's CDR3 is CASSETGEGNTIYF. For the CDR3, the DNA is TGTGCCAGCAGTGAAACAGGGGAGGGAAACACCATATATTTT.